This TCR beta chain was observed in a study of T cells in localized non-small cell lung cancer. Findings of the study overall: Across samples, adjacent lung featured a median roughly 50 of the top 100 tumor clones. Clonality peaked in uninvolved adjacent lung rather than tumor.

Trimming removed 4 bases from V and 6 bases from J, with 21 bases in between. Germline V gene sequence: CDR1 SGHRS, CDR2 YFSETQ. This CDR3 is built from 16 residues. To note about this clone: The antigen remains unidentified.

Clones were read by immunoSEQ multiplex PCR, and TCRdb kept only the in-frame ones, dropping some. The table records around 50,000 clones, around 86% of them present only once. This sample comprised peripheral blood, obtained before any cancer treatment. The chain combines TRBV5-1 with TRBJ2-3; D is uncertain. This TCR derives from a woman aged 40-70 years with stage I lung adenocarcinoma. In DNA form, the CDR3 reads TGCGCCAGCAGCGGCCCCACCGGGTCGACGAGGGATACGCAGTATTTT. It translates to CASSGPTGSTRDTQYF.